This passage covers 15 T cell receptor beta chains from one sample sequenced in a study of T cells in Graves' hyperthyroidism and ophthalmopathy. RNA transcripts were the template for amplifying TCR beta CDR3 regions. TCR CDR3 regions were first amplified by RT-PCR with HTBI primers. TCRdb reanalysed the multiplex PCR reads using MiXCR and keeps one entry per CDR3 protein. The repertoire consists of hundreds of thousands of distinct CDR3 sequences, with around 24% occurring once and the leading ten covering about 11%. The sequencing input was blood. The receptors derive from a woman younger than 45 with Graves' ophthalmopathy.

The V and J genes are TRBV2 and TRBJ1-5; D possibly corresponds to TRBD1 (5 bases). The V and J ends lost 4 bases and 8 bases respectively, with 12 bases between them. CDR3 length: 13 residues. Germline V CDR1 and CDR2: SNHLY, FYNNEI. CDR3 amino acids: CASSGQGFKPQHF. CDR3 nucleotides: TGTGCCAGCAGTGGGCAGGGATTTAAGCCCCAGCATTTT.

This clonotype was seen repeatedly, ten times or more. The chain couples TRBV7-2 to TRBJ1-1; D perhaps matches TRBD1 (5 bases). The germline gives CDR1 SGHTA, CDR2 FQGNSA. Trimming cost V 4 bases and J 3 bases, with 12 bases left between them. This CDR3 spans 14 amino acids. This CDR3 is CASSSQKGYTEAFF. In nucleotides, the CDR3 is TGTGCCAGCAGCTCTCAAAAGGGGTACACTGAAGCTTTCTTT.

This clonotype has ten or more counts. This chain uses TRBV12-3 or TRBV12-4 with TRBJ2-2, with 9 nucleotides matching TRBD1. After removal of 1 base from V and 3 bases from J, the junction contained 12 bases not matched to a gene. CDR3 length: 19 residues. The CDR3 nucleotides read TGTGCCAGCAGTTTAGTGGGCCTTAAACAGGGGGCGGACACCGGGGAGCTGTTTTTT. Residues: CASSLVGLKQGADTGELFF.

This clonotype was seen repeatedly, ten times or more. The V and J genes are TRBV11-1 and TRBJ1-3; D is unresolved. V was cut by 1 base and J by 2 bases, with 12 bases left in between. This CDR3 has 16 residues. The germline V gene has CDR1 SGHAT and CDR2 FQDESV (reference sequence). The CDR3 loop is CASSLVVYGTGNTIYF. DNA of the CDR3: TGTGCCAGCAGCTTAGTGGTGTATGGAACTGGAAACACCATATATTTT.

This clonotype was seen ten or more times. The V call is TRBV19, the J call TRBJ1-5, with D possibly TRBD1 on 5 matching bases. V lost 5 bases to trimming and J lost 6 bases, with 11 bases between them. CDR1 and CDR2 from the germline V gene are LNHDA and SQIVND (reference sequence). This CDR3 is 13 amino acids long. CDR3 sequence reads: CASSPTVSQPQHF. CDR3 DNA: TGTGCCAGTAGTCCGACAGTCTCTCAGCCCCAGCATTTT.

This clonotype has ten or more counts. The chain couples TRBV27 to TRBJ2-7, with D perhaps assigned TRBD1 or TRBD2 (5 bases each). V shed 8 bases and J shed 2 bases, with 13 bases lying between them. CDR1 MNHEY and CDR2 SMNVEV come from the germline V gene (reference sequence). The length of the CDR3 is 13 residues. In DNA, the CDR3 is TGTGCCAGCGGGGGACGGCCGACCTACGAGCAGTACTTC. It yields the protein CASGGRPTYEQYF.

This clonotype came up a few times. V and J are TRBV12-3 or TRBV12-4 and TRBJ2-4, with a tentative D call TRBD1 (5 bases). V lost 5 bases to trimming and J lost 1 base, with 15 bases between them. The CDR3 loop spans 16 amino acids. In DNA form, the CDR3 reads TGTGCCAGCAGTCCCCCTCAGGGATTTGCCAAAAACATTCAGTACTTC. Translated: CASSPPQGFAKNIQYF.

This clonotype has at least ten counts. The V and J genes are TRBV7-2 and TRBJ2-7; D gene uncertain. Trimming stripped 5 bases from V and 4 bases from J, with 9 bases between. Germline lookup yields CDR1 SGHTA and CDR2 FQGNSA. This CDR3 spans 12 amino acids. The CDR3 here is CASSTTPYEQYF. CDR3 in DNA: TGTGCCAGCAGCACGACACCTTACGAGCAGTACTTC.

This chain joins TRBV20-1 and TRBJ2-7, with 16 bases lining up with TRBD2. Germline V lookup: CDR1 DFQATT, CDR2 SNEGSKA (reference sequence). This CDR3 has 17 amino acids. Trimming cost V 0 bases and J 3 bases; bases outside gene matches: 5. DNA of the CDR3: TGCAGTGCTAGAGATGGGACTAGCGGGGGGGACAACTACGAGCAGTACTTC. Translating gives CSARDGTSGGDNYEQYF.

The chain joins TRBV6-1 to TRBJ1-1; a possible D gene is TRBD1 (6 bases). In germline, CDR1 is MNHNS, CDR2 SASEGT. This CDR3 contains 14 residues. V was trimmed by 2 bases and J by 11 bases, leaving 18 bases between them. The CDR3 protein is CASSEIAGGSSAFF. In nucleotides, the CDR3 is TGTGCCAGCAGTGAAATAGCCGGGGGCAGTTCTGCTTTCTTT.

J is TRBJ1-1 and V is TRBV6-1; a weak D match, TRBD1 (5 bases). This CDR3 region has 13 residues. Trimming stripped 6 bases from V and 3 bases from J, with 11 bases between. Germline loops: CDR1 MNHNS, CDR2 SASEGT. CDR3 in DNA: TGTGCCAGCAGGTCCGTGGGGGACACTGAAGCTTTCTTT. Protein product: CASRSVGDTEAFF.

This chain uses TRBV6-1 with TRBJ2-7; D is possibly TRBD2 (5 bases). The CDR3 is made up of 16 amino acids. Looked up from germline, CDR1 is MNHNS and CDR2 is SASEGT. Trimming left V 2 bases short and J 3 bases short, with 17 bases between. The CDR3 sequence: CASSELTGSLHYEQYF. CDR3 nucleotides: TGTGCCAGCAGTGAACTTACGGGATCCCTCCACTACGAGCAGTACTTC.

This clonotype has at least ten counts. The chain's CDR3 is CASSSFPRGIDYGYTF. CDR3 DNA sequence: TGCGCCAGCAGCTCGTTTCCCCGGGGTATCGACTATGGCTACACCTTC. The rearrangement links TRBV5-1 to TRBJ1-2; D is unclear. V was pared by 3 bases and J by 3 bases, with 18 bases between. Germline lookup yields CDR1 SGHRS and CDR2 YFSETQ. The CDR3 spans 16 residues.

The genes are TRBV30 and TRBJ1-2; no firm D call. Germline V lookup: CDR1 GTSNPN, CDR2 SVGIG (reference sequence). Trimming took off 7 bases at V and 0 bases at J, with 18 bases between the two ends. The length of the CDR3 is 15 residues. The CDR3 bases are TGTGCCTCCCATCGGACGGACCCTTCTAACTATGGCTACACCTTC. Protein product: CASHRTDPSNYGYTF.

DNA for the CDR3: TGCGCCAGCAGTGGATCAGGGGGCGTGTTCTACGAGCAGTACTTC. Its protein product is CASSGSGGVFYEQYF. V and J are TRBV10-2 and TRBJ2-7; 8 bases match TRBD1. V shed 4 bases and J 3 bases; nucleotides not matched to a gene: 8. Per the germline V gene, CDR1 is WSHSY and CDR2 is SAAADI. This CDR3 spans 15 amino acids.